A single sample is the source of the 22 T cell receptor beta chains below, sequenced in a study of blood T cell repertoires in COVID-19. Clones were read by immunoSEQ multiplex PCR, and TCRdb kept only the in-frame ones, dropping some. Of 65,000 to 70,000 clones in the sample, approximately 86% are singletons; the top ten hold more than 3.5%. The sequenced material came from peripheral blood. The receptors originated from a man aged 50-59 years with acute or convalescent COVID-19.

J is TRBJ2-3 and V is TRBV3-1 (or the pseudogene TRBV3-2), with TRBD2 matching over 15 bases. Germline CDR1 and CDR2: LGHDT and YNNKEL (reference sequence). Trimming removed 2 bases from V and 8 bases from J; junction bases left unmatched: 2. The CDR3 is 15 residues long. This chain's CDR3 is CASSQRTSGGATQYF. The CDR3 region has the DNA TGTGCCAGCAGCCAACGGACTAGCGGGGGGGCTACGCAGTATTTT.

The rearrangement joins TRBV12-3 or TRBV12-4 to TRBJ1-6; D gene unclear. The CDR3 spans 13 residues. Trimming stripped 3 bases from V and 10 bases from J, with 10 bases between. The CDR3 sequence is CASSFGGDSPLHF. For the CDR3, the DNA is TGTGCCAGCAGTTTTGGTGGAGACTCACCCCTCCACTTT.

In this sample, this clone turned up once. This chain uses TRBV28 with TRBJ2-7; TRBD1 aligns across 9 bases. CDR1 is MDHEN, CDR2 SYDVKM, per germline. There are 14 residues in the CDR3. With V trimmed by 10 bases and J by 1 base, 8 bases remained unmatched. The CDR3 DNA reads TGTGCCATCTCATTGACAGGGGGGTCCTACGAGCAGTACTTC. Translating it yields CAISLTGGSYEQYF. Supplemented by reference TRBV28 and TRBJ2-7, the full variable domain reads DVKVTQSSRYLVKRTGEKVFLECVQDMDHENMFWYRQDPGLGLRLIYFSYDVKMKEKGDIPEGYSVSREKKERFSLILESASTNQTSMYLCAISLTGGSYEQYFGPGTRLTVT.

CDR3 sequence reads: CASSLWTGGNSPLHF. The CDR3 DNA reads as TGTGCCAGCAGCCTCTGGACAGGGGGTAATTCACCCCTCCACTTT. V is TRBV11-2 and J is TRBJ1-6; 10 bases agree with TRBD1. This CDR3 spans 15 amino acids. CDR1 SGHAT and CDR2 FQNNGV come from the germline V gene. Unmatched junction bases numbered 4, after V lost 5 bases and J lost 6 bases.

The rearrangement links TRBV15 to TRBJ2-7; no firm D call. This CDR3 has 14 residues. Trimming left V 1 base short and J 1 base short, with 8 bases between. CDR1 LNHNV and CDR2 YYDKDF come from the germline V gene (reference sequence). CDR3 protein: CATSRGPGSYEQYF. The CDR3 DNA reads TGTGCCACCAGCAGAGGGCCGGGTTCCTACGAGCAGTACTTC. The variable domain in full, completed from reference TRBV15 and TRBJ2-7, reads DAMVIQNPRYQVTQFGKPVTLSCSQTLNHNVMYWYQQKSSQAPKLLFHYYDKDFNNEADTPDNFQSRRPNTSFCFLDIRSPGLGDTAMYLCATSRGPGSYEQYFGPGTRLTVT.

The chain employs TRBV6-5 and TRBJ1-5; D remains ambiguous. CDR1 and CDR2 from the germline V gene are MNHEY and SVGAGI. The CDR3 is made up of 14 amino acids. Trimming left V 5 bases short and J 1 base short, with 9 bases between. CDR3 amino acids: CASSPRESNQPQHF. The CDR3, as DNA: TGTGCCAGCAGTCCCCGGGAAAGCAATCAGCCCCAGCATTTT.

This clone was found once. This chain uses TRBV7-9 with TRBJ2-2, with D possibly matching TRBD2 (6 bases). This CDR3 region has 17 residues. CDR1 SEHNR and CDR2 FQNEAQ come from the germline V gene (reference sequence). V was shortened by 2 bases and J by 3 bases, with 16 bases between the two germline ends. As DNA, the CDR3 is TGTGCCAGCAGCTTATGGTGGAGGGCCGGGCACACCGGGGAGCTGTTTTTT. This sequence encodes CASSLWWRAGHTGELFF.

In the case of this clone: This specimen includes other DNA sequences encoding the same CDR3. The chain uses TRBV10-3 and TRBJ2-7, with D possibly matching TRBD1 (6 bases). The CDR3 contains 12 residues. Germline V lookup: CDR1 ENHRY, CDR2 SYGVKD. V gave up 3 bases and J gave up 3 bases, with 6 bases separating them. CDR3 nucleotide sequence: TGTGCCATCAGTGACAGGGGCTACGAGCAGTACTTC. Residues: CAISDRGYEQYF.

J is TRBJ2-3 and V is TRBV9; the match to TRBD2 covers 8 bases. The V gene's germline CDR1 is SGDLS and CDR2 YYNGEE. The CDR3 is 16 amino acids. J was trimmed by 3 bases and V by 4 bases; bases with no gene match: 10. In DNA form, the CDR3 reads TGTGCCAGCAGCAGGAACGGGGGGGCCAGGACAGATACGCAGTATTTT. Translated, it gives CASSRNGGARTDTQYF.

J is TRBJ1-1 and V is TRBV5-4; TRBD1 might be the D (6 bases). The CDR3 covers 14 residues. The V end lost 2 bases, the J end lost 0 bases, and 8 bases lay between the germline ends. Germline V gives CDR1 SGHNT, CDR2 YYREEE (reference sequence). CDR3: CASSFGQMNTEAFF. DNA for the CDR3: TGTGCCAGCAGCTTCGGACAGATGAACACTGAAGCTTTCTTT.

The V and J genes are TRBV25-1 and TRBJ2-1, with 9 bases aligning to TRBD1. The CDR3 is 15 residues long. The V gene end was trimmed by 7 bases and the J gene end by 7 bases; junction bases not matched to a gene: 11. Per the germline V gene, CDR1 is MGHDK and CDR2 is SYGVNS. In nucleotides, the CDR3 is TGTGCCAGCACTCATAGGGGACAGGGAGGGAATGAGCAGTTCTTC. Protein product: CASTHRGQGGNEQFF. Using reference TRBV25-1 and TRBJ2-1 for the parts outside the CDR3, the full variable domain is EADIYQTPRYLVIGTGKKITLECSQTMGHDKMYWYQQDPGMELHLIHYSYGVNSTEKGDLSSESTVSRIRTEHFPLTLESARPSHTSQYLCASTHRGQGGNEQFFGPGTRLTVL.

The chain recombines TRBV11-1 with TRBJ1-3; D gene unclear. The CDR3 extends over 14 amino acids. CDR1 and CDR2 (germline): SGHAT, FQDESV (reference sequence). Trimming shortened V by 2 bases and J by 2 bases, and 7 bases separated the two germline ends. CDR3 protein: CASSLTGTGNTIYF. The CDR3 coding sequence is TGTGCCAGCAGCTTAACCGGGACTGGAAACACCATATATTTT.

The chain combines TRBV29-1 with TRBJ2-1; the match to TRBD1 covers 9 bases. The trim removed 2 bases at V and 9 bases at J, leaving 14 bases unmatched. In germline, CDR1 is SQVTM, CDR2 ANQGSEA. The CDR3 length is 16 residues. CDR3 sequence (DNA): TGCAGCGTTGAACAGTCTCCGGACAGGGGCATCTTTGAGCAGTTCTTC. Its translation: CSVEQSPDRGIFEQFF.

This chain connects TRBV7-2 to TRBJ2-2; D is uncertain. The CDR3 is 15 amino acids. V lost 1 base and J 3 bases, leaving 9 bases between the germline ends. Germline values: CDR1 SGHTA, CDR2 FQGNSA. In DNA form, the CDR3 reads TGTGCCAGCAGCTTAGTGGGCGCCTACACCGGGGAGCTGTTTTTT. The encoded protein is CASSLVGAYTGELFF.

The V and J genes are TRBV7-6 and TRBJ2-1; D unresolved. The CDR3 consists of 10 residues. CDR1 and CDR2 from the germline V gene are SGHVS and FNYEAQ. V lost 5 bases, J lost 15 bases, and 11 bases lay in between. This CDR3 is CASSPPIGFF. The CDR3 DNA reads as TGTGCCAGCAGCCCGCCCATCGGGTTCTTC.

The chain employs TRBV15 and TRBJ1-2, with unresolved D. Trimming took 0 bases from V and 0 from J, leaving 8 bases between them. The CDR3 length is 15 residues. Germline V gives CDR1 LNHNV, CDR2 YYDKDF (reference sequence). The CDR3 protein is CATSRDRAANYGYTF. The CDR3 nucleotides read TGTGCCACCAGCAGAGATAGAGCCGCTAACTATGGCTACACCTTC.

The rearrangement links TRBV3-1 (or the pseudogene TRBV3-2) to TRBJ2-3; no clear D. CDR3 length equals 15 residues. Looked up from germline, CDR1 is LGHDT and CDR2 is YNNKEL (reference sequence). The ends were cut back, 3 bases at V and 0 bases at J, with 10 bases in the middle. CDR3 loop: CASSQRTSSTDTQYF. Here the CDR3 DNA reads TGTGCCAGCAGCCAGCGTACCTCTAGCACAGATACGCAGTATTTT.

This rearrangement joins TRBV10-1 to TRBJ1-4; tentatively, D is TRBD1 (5 bases). Germline CDR1 WNHNN, CDR2 SYGVQD (reference sequence). V was clipped by 6 bases and J by 0 bases, with 23 bases between them. CDR3 size: 19 residues. The CDR3 here is CASRSPPRQKLATNEKLFF. The CDR3 nucleotides are TGCGCCAGCAGATCCCCTCCTAGACAGAAGCTTGCAACTAATGAAAAACTGTTTTTT.

The CDR3 protein is CSVEAGSSGNTIYF. CDR3 bases: TGCAGCGTTGAGGCAGGTTCGTCAGGAAACACCATATATTTT. The chain recombines TRBV29-1 with TRBJ1-3, with D unresolved. The V end lost 3 bases, the J end lost 4 bases, and 13 bases lay between the germline ends. There are 14 residues in the CDR3. In germline, CDR1 is SQVTM, CDR2 ANQGSEA.

V gene TRBV11-2 combines with J gene TRBJ1-5, with D unresolved. CDR1 SGHAT and CDR2 FQNNGV come from the germline V gene. Deletions cut 6 bases from V and 6 bases from J, with 12 bases between. This CDR3 contains 13 residues. The CDR3 sequence: CASSKERGQPQHF. The CDR3 DNA follows: TGTGCCAGCAGTAAGGAGAGAGGTCAGCCCCAGCATTTT.

Concerning this clone itself: Other nucleotide sequences from this sample produce the same CDR3. This chain connects TRBV6-1 to TRBJ2-2; TRBD2 might be the D (5 bases). The CDR3 is 13 residues long. CDR1 is MNHNS and CDR2 is SASEGT in the germline V gene. Trimming cost V 2 bases and J 5 bases, with 6 bases left between them. The CDR3 here is CASSETGTGELFF. CDR3 DNA sequence: TGTGCCAGCAGTGAAACGGGGACCGGGGAGCTGTTTTTT.

This clone was detected a few times. The chain employs TRBV4-2 and TRBJ2-7; D perhaps matches TRBD2 (5 bases). Trimming took 4 bases from V and 0 from J, leaving 7 bases between them. CDR1 is LGHNA, CDR2 YNFKEQ, per germline. The CDR3 extends over 13 amino acids. The CDR3 DNA follows: TGTGCCAGCAGCCCACGGGGCTCCTACGAGCAGTACTTC. This sequence encodes CASSPRGSYEQYF.